Shown below are 5 T cell receptor beta chains from a single sample sequenced in a study of post-analysis software for immune sequencing data. The study's findings and limits: Relative to controls, patients had about five TRBV segments at higher frequency, with TRBV5-6, TRBV5-1 and TRBV20-1 among these.

These receptors' targets are unknown. Each TCR beta cDNA library carried unique molecular identifiers. In TCRdb, the PCR reads were re-called with MiXCR into one record per CDR3 protein. The table records about 430,000 distinct CDR3 sequences, about 39% of them present only once. Source material: blood. The receptors were sampled from a girl aged 2 to 10 with multiple sclerosis.

This chain links TRBV7-3 with TRBJ2-1; 11 bases align to TRBD2. CDR3 length: 16 residues. Germline CDR1 SGHTA, CDR2 FQGTGA. V shed 3 bases, J shed 8 bases, and the junction held 9 bases outside the gene matches. CDR3 residues: CASSLSLAGGRDEQFF. The CDR3 DNA reads TGTGCCAGCAGCTTGAGTCTAGCGGGAGGAAGGGATGAGCAGTTCTTC.

This clonotype showed up just a few times. The chain combines TRBV20-1 with TRBJ2-7; D is undetermined. Germline V gene lookup returns CDR1 DFQATT and CDR2 SNEGSKA (reference sequence). V gave up 6 bases and J gave up 2 bases, with 11 bases separating them. The CDR3 consists of 12 residues. CDR3 nucleotide sequence: TGCAGTGCCAATGTACCTCCCTACGAGCAGTACTTC. Amino acid sequence: CSANVPPYEQYF.

The chain is built from TRBV20-1 and TRBJ2-3; TRBD2 matches 13 bases. Germline lookup yields CDR1 DFQATT and CDR2 SNEGSKA (reference sequence). Unmatched junction bases numbered 14, after V lost 2 bases and J lost 0 bases. The CDR3 is 20 residues long. This CDR3 reads CSARPSLLAGGTPSTDTQYF. The CDR3 region has the DNA TGCAGTGCTAGACCCTCACTACTAGCGGGGGGGACCCCTAGCACAGATACGCAGTATTTT.

The V call is TRBV29-1, the J call TRBJ1-2; possible D gene TRBD1, 5 bases. CDR1 and CDR2 from the germline V gene are SQVTM and ANQGSEA. The CDR3 is 13 amino acids. Trimming took off 0 bases at V and 2 bases at J, with 7 bases between the two ends. The CDR3 is CSVEDGTNYGYTF. The CDR3 nucleotides are TGCAGCGTTGAAGACGGGACCAACTATGGCTACACCTTC. The complete variable domain, with remaining parts taken from reference TRBV29-1 and TRBJ1-2, reads SAVISQKPSRDICQRGTSLTIQCQVDSQVTMMFWYRQQPGQSLTLIATANQGSEATYESGFVIDKFPISRPNLTFSTLTVSNMSPEDSSIYLCSVEDGTNYGYTFGSGTRLTVV.

This clonotype was observed a handful of times. The gene calls are TRBV6-2 or TRBV6-3 and TRBJ2-7, with D possibly being TRBD2 (6 bases). V lost 7 bases and J 1 base, leaving 17 bases between the germline ends. The CDR3 length is 15 residues. Germline V gene sequence: CDR1 MNHEY, CDR2 SVGEGT. CDR3 in DNA: TGTGCCAGCACCCCGGCTAGCGACAGATCCTACGAGCAGTACTTC. Encoded protein: CASTPASDRSYEQYF.